This passage covers 12 T cell receptor beta chains from one sample sequenced in a study of CD8 T cells in ankylosing spondylitis. TCRdb re-derived calls from the 5' RACE reads in MiXCR, one entry per CDR3 protein. This table has fewer than 500,000 distinct CDR3 sequences, 20% to 25% appearing once. Study results and limitations: Among TCR beta sequences, a motif of several highly homologous variants appeared characteristic of ankylosing spondylitis blood.

The antigens for these receptors are not known. Specimen: blood, either unsorted or a sorted T cell fraction (not recorded which). The receptors were sampled from a male donor with ankylosing spondylitis.

This clonotype was counted a few times. The gene calls are TRBV29-1 and TRBJ2-3; 7 bases match TRBD2. This CDR3 region has 12 residues. The germline V gene encodes CDR1 SQVTM and CDR2 ANQGSEA. V gave up 6 bases and J gave up 5 bases; unmatched junction bases: 5. The CDR3 bases are TGCAGCGTAAATTTAGCGGGAGATACGCAGTATTTT. It specifies CSVNLAGDTQYF.

In this sample, this clonotype turned up a few times. The gene calls are TRBV5-1 and TRBJ2-4, with D possibly matching TRBD1 (5 bases). CDR1 is SGHRS, CDR2 YFSETQ, per germline. The CDR3 spans 13 residues. The ends were cut back, 4 bases at V and 2 bases at J, with 7 bases in the middle. CDR3 loop: CASSGATKNIQYF. In nucleotides, the CDR3 is TGCGCCAGCAGCGGGGCTACCAAAAACATTCAGTACTTC. Together with reference TRBV5-1 and TRBJ2-4, the CDR3 gives the full variable domain: KAGVTQTPRYLIKTRGQQVTLSCSPISGHRSVSWYQQTPGQGLQFLFEYFSETQRNKGNFPGRFSGRQFSNSRSEMNVSTLELGDSALYLCASSGATKNIQYFGAGTRLSVL.

The genes are TRBV5-1 and TRBJ1-1; D gene ambiguous. The CDR3 has 15 amino acids. CDR1 SGHRS and CDR2 YFSETQ come from the germline V gene. V was shortened by 2 bases and J by 1 base, with 12 bases between the two germline ends. The CDR3 DNA reads as TGCGCCAGCAGCTTTAGGGTAGAAGGGAACACTGAAGCTTTCTTT. Amino acids: CASSFRVEGNTEAFF.

This chain links TRBV9 with TRBJ1-3; D gene unclear. Looked up from germline, CDR1 is SGDLS and CDR2 is YYNGEE. The CDR3 extends over 14 amino acids. V was pared by 4 bases and J by 3 bases, with 11 bases between. The CDR3 bases are TGTGCCAGCAGCCACCGGGGTCATGGAAACACCATATATTTT. Translating it yields CASSHRGHGNTIYF.

This rearrangement joins TRBV20-1 to TRBJ2-5; D is uncertain. CDR1 and CDR2 (germline): DFQATT, SNEGSKA (reference sequence). V gave up 5 bases and J gave up 2 bases, with 12 bases separating them. The length of the CDR3 is 13 residues. CDR3 sequence reads: CSAWKDVQETQYF. The CDR3 coding sequence is TGCAGTGCTTGGAAGGACGTTCAAGAGACCCAGTACTTC.

This clonotype was counted only a few times. The chain employs TRBV10-3 and TRBJ2-3; 11 nucleotides align to TRBD2. Trimming cost V 7 bases and J 5 bases; bases outside gene matches: 11. This CDR3 spans 16 amino acids. Germline CDR1 is ENHRY and CDR2 is SYGVKD. The CDR3: CAITLPLAGVQDTQYF. CDR3 sequence (DNA): TGTGCCATCACCTTACCACTAGCGGGAGTGCAAGATACGCAGTATTTT.

The chain uses TRBV12-3 or TRBV12-4 and TRBJ2-5; D call uncertain. The CDR3 is made up of 14 amino acids. Trimming shortened V by 1 base and J by 2 bases, and 8 bases separated the two germline ends. This CDR3 is CASSLGASQETQYF. CDR3 nucleotide sequence: TGTGCCAGCAGTTTAGGCGCCTCGCAAGAGACCCAGTACTTC.

This clonotype was seen only a few times. The chain carries TRBV4-2 and TRBJ2-1; maybe TRBD2 (6 bases). The CDR3 extends over 12 amino acids. V was shortened by 4 bases and J by 15 bases, with 16 bases between the two germline ends. CDR1 LGHNA and CDR2 YNFKEQ come from the germline V gene. The DNA for the CDR3 is TGTGCCAGCAGCCCCTTCGCGGGGAGTGTGTTCTTC. It is translated as CASSPFAGSVFF.

J is TRBJ2-4 and V is TRBV12-3 or TRBV12-4; D may be TRBD1 or TRBD2 (6 bases each). Trimming pared 4 bases from V and 6 bases from J, leaving 13 bases between. The CDR3 length is 14 residues. CDR3 in DNA: TGTGCCAGCAGTTCGGGGGCGCGGGGAAACATTCAGTACTTC. It encodes CASSSGARGNIQYF.

This clonotype has a handful of counts. The chain combines TRBV29-1 with TRBJ2-1, with 13 nucleotides matching TRBD2. Per the germline V gene, CDR1 is SQVTM and CDR2 is ANQGSEA. The CDR3 covers 15 residues. Trimming removed 1 base from V and 8 bases from J; junction bases left unmatched: 5. CDR3 loop: CSVEVLAGGVDEQFF. CDR3 nucleotides: TGCAGCGTTGAAGTACTAGCGGGAGGGGTGGATGAGCAGTTCTTC.

In this sample, this clonotype turned up a few times. This sequence joins TRBV7-8 and TRBJ2-7; D is undetermined. The CDR3 extends over 12 amino acids. Trimming pared 1 base from V and 10 bases from J, leaving 11 bases between. CDR1 and CDR2 from the germline V gene are SGHVS and FQNEAQ. The CDR3 DNA follows: TGTGCCAGCAGCTTAGGGGCCAAGGCCCAGTACTTC. As protein: CASSLGAKAQYF.

This clonotype was observed at least ten times. The chain recombines TRBV5-1 with TRBJ2-1, with 12 bases matching TRBD2. The germline CDR1 and CDR2 sequences are SGHRS and YFSETQ. V lost 4 bases to trimming and J lost 3 bases; unmatched junction nucleotides: 2. This CDR3 contains 15 residues. The CDR3 loop is CASSRLAGDYNEQFF. The CDR3 bases are TGCGCCAGCAGCCGACTAGCGGGAGACTACAATGAGCAGTTCTTC.